This TCR beta chain appears in the sequencing data of a study of blood T cell repertoires in COVID-19. Study at large: COVID-19 samples, acute and convalescent, were from the United States, Italy and Spain. Sources were T cells, B-cell-depleted T cells, or PBMCs; the material itself was cDNA or gDNA.

Per the original methods: How many nucleated cells were present was estimated from reference gene primer amplification. Here immunoSEQ multiplex PCR was the method, and the copy in TCRdb shows in-frame clones only, minus some. From that table come the V and J calls and clone size; the DNA was used to work out D and trimming. This repertoire shows roughly 110,000 clones, 85% found once; its top ten account for about 12%. Germline V gene data show CDR1 as SGHRS and CDR2 as YFSETQ. The CDR3 is 14 amino acids. V dropped 3 bases and J dropped 6 bases, with 16 bases sitting between them. This receptor was obtained from a human donor in a cohort sampled during active COVID-19. J is TRBJ2-7 and V is TRBV5-1, with a weak D call TRBD2 (6 bases). Sequencing input: peripheral blood. The CDR3 reads CASSWRGSGSEQYF. The CDR3 DNA reads TGCGCCAGCAGCTGGCGGGGAAGTGGGTCCGAGCAGTACTTC.